This T cell receptor beta chain stems from a study of OX40 agonist ivuxolimab in advanced cancers. Study results and caveats: Clonal expansion from baseline to week 6 occurred in both CD4+ and CD8+ T cells.

Looked up from germline, CDR1 is MNHEY and CDR2 is SVGAGI. The length of the CDR3 is 15 residues. V shed 5 bases and J 4 bases; nucleotides not matched to a gene: 8. Remarks on this clone: The antigen is not known.

The table came from immunoSEQ multiplex PCR; TCRdb's copy has only in-frame clones and leaves some out. Among some 40,000 clones listed, roughly 85% were seen once. Patients who had autoimmune disease history or got systemic immunosuppression were left out. The chain joins TRBV6-5 to TRBJ2-1; 7 bases are shared with TRBD2. The clonotype was recovered from an adult with an advanced solid tumor such as melanoma, head and neck, liver or kidney cancer. This material consisted of CD4+ or CD8+ T cells sorted from blood, taken in a trial of the OX40 agonist ivuxolimab. CDR3 nucleotide sequence: TGTGCCAGCAGTCCCCGGGAGGAGACGTACAATGAGCAGTTCTTC. This encodes CASSPREETYNEQFF.